This TCR beta chain was sequenced for a study of T cells in Graves' hyperthyroidism and ophthalmopathy. What was amplified from RNA transcripts were TCR beta CDR3 regions. TCR CDR3 regions were first amplified by RT-PCR with HTBI primers. TCRdb used MiXCR to reprocess the multiplex PCR reads, holding one entry per CDR3 protein. The sample has fewer than 350,000 distinct CDR3 sequences, roughly 15% seen once. This clonotype was counted at least ten times. Deletions cut 4 bases from V and 3 bases from J, with 13 bases between. Germline V gene data show CDR1 as SQVTM and CDR2 as ANQGSEA. The CDR3 is 14 amino acids.

The rearrangement joins TRBV29-1 to TRBJ1-5, with a tentative D call TRBD1 (5 bases). The sequence was obtained from a woman in her thirties or forties with Graves' hyperthyroidism. Specimen: blood. CDR3 sequence reads: CSVGGTDPNQPQHF. DNA of the CDR3: TGCAGCGTTGGAGGGACGGATCCCAATCAGCCCCAGCATTTT.